The source of this T cell receptor (beta chain) is a study of blood T cell repertoires in COVID-19. Authors' processing steps: Amplifying reference gene primers gave estimates of nucleated cell counts. The data were produced by immunoSEQ multiplex PCR, yet TCRdb's version contains in-frame clones alone and is incomplete. That table supplies the V and J calls and clone size; D and trimming were determined from the DNA. The sample lists roughly 400,000 clones; 70% to 90% were seen once. The V and J ends lost 6 bases and 4 bases respectively, with 12 bases between them. Germline CDR1 is MDHEN and CDR2 is SYDVKM. The CDR3 is 14 residues long. In terms of age and location, participants ranged from roughly 18 to 90 years and lived in fewer than 30 US areas.

The V and J genes are TRBV28 and TRBJ2-2, with D perhaps matching TRBD1 (6 bases). The origin of this receptor is a woman under 30 who had been exposed to COVID-19. What was sequenced was PBMCs or T cells enriched from blood (not recorded which). The CDR3 DNA reads TGTGCCAGCAGAGAACAGGGTTTCACCGGGGAGCTGTTTTTT. It is translated as CASREQGFTGELFF.